The clone carrying this TCR beta chain was observed a handful of times. Its antigen remains unknown. The sample originates from a study of shared clonotypes between healthy human individuals. Across the whole study: Contributing individuals were a couple of females and three males aged 18 to 49. Three plates were used per donor for CD4 naive, three for CD4 memory, two for CD8 naive and one for CD8 memory.

Study results and limitations: Naive subsets generally had larger estimated richness than memory subsets.

Trimming at V came to 5 bases and at J to 3 bases, leaving 4 bases not matched to a gene. CDR1 and CDR2 (germline): SGHRS, YFSETQ. The CDR3 consists of 13 residues. The method was immunoSEQ multiplex PCR; TCRdb's version includes in-frame clones alone and lacks a portion of them. The repertoire holds 600,000 to 700,000 clones, less than 80% seen once, with around 1.8% in the top ten. Those who donated were healthy HIV-negative adults, with no recent acute infections or vaccinations reported. The chain couples TRBV5-1 to TRBJ2-7; TRBD2 aligns across 8 bases. The sequencing sample was made of memory CD4+ T cells sorted from blood. This sample's subset: CD45RA-negative fraction. The TCR originated in a woman in her 30s in good health. Written as DNA, the CDR3 is TGCGCCAGCAGAGGTGCGGGGGGCTACGAGCAGTACTTC. Translation: CASRGAGGYEQYF. The full variable domain, rest sourced from reference TRBV5-1 and TRBJ2-7, is KAGVTQTPRYLIKTRGQQVTLSCSPISGHRSVSWYQQTPGQGLQFLFEYFSETQRNKGNFPGRFSGRQFSNSRSEMNVSTLELGDSALYLCASRGAGGYEQYFGPGTRLTVT.